This T cell receptor beta chain was sequenced during a study of blood T cells in healthy people across ages (dated by TCRdb to the mid-2010s). General notes on the study: In model experiments, template switching captured roughly one uniquely barcoded TCR beta cDNA molecule for every two T cells. Using deep sequencing normalized with unique cDNA molecular identifiers, the study measured how TCR beta repertoire diversity changes with age. Four age groups were formed from the donors: young (average roughly 15 years), middle-aged (around 41), aged (more than 55) and long-lived (about 75). To avoid experimental bias, donors of different ages were spread randomly across the sequencing lanes. For two donors (one aged 18 to 30 and one aged 80 or older), the study analyzed two additional independent replicas of 1 million unique cDNA reads from the same blood draw.

Overall study outcomes, separate from this receptor: There was a strong correlation between observed TCR beta diversity and the percentage of naive T cells measured by flow cytometry. Because the CMV infection status of the donors was unknown, age-related changes in expanded clonotypes may potentially have been confounded. Estimates of total diversity from one million sequenced T cells were regarded as lower bounds and underestimates. Observed TCR beta diversity per million T cells fell roughly linearly with age, and a significant reduction was already apparent by age approximately 40. Because profiling used bulk unsorted PBMCs, naive and antigen-experienced compartments could not be compared conclusively. Compared with the aged group, the long-lived group had more naive CD4+ T cells, fewer expanded clones and increased TCR diversity, suggesting age selection.

The roughly 39 donors, aged roughly 6 to 100 years, were systemically healthy Caucasian individuals from Russia. About 10 milliliters of peripheral blood were collected from each donor into EDTA-treated Vacutainer tubes. Ficoll-Paque density-gradient centrifugation was used to isolate PBMCs, with at least 7 million obtained per sample. Total RNA was extracted from PBMCs with Trizol reagent, with at least 6 micrograms obtained per sample. Naive CD45RAhigh/CD27high T cell percentages were measured by flow cytometry on a PBMC aliquot from every donor. Libraries came from 5' RACE. This sample was sequenced with an Illumina HiSeq 2500. A second PCR of roughly 7 to 11 cycles was performed with a sample-barcoded 5' primer and a J-beta primer mix. A template-switch 5' adaptor carrying 12 random nucleotides introduced a unique molecular identifier onto each TCR beta cDNA molecule. Each sample yielded at least 3 million CDR3-containing paired-end reads. The Mint cDNA synthesis kit, primed by a TRBC-specific oligonucleotide, was used to synthesize first-strand cDNA from all RNA. After uracil-DNA glycosylase treatment, a first 18-cycle PCR used universal primers M1SS and BC2_uni_R on all cDNA. In the authors' own workflow: Each sample was normalized by randomly selecting 1 million high-quality reads, each carrying a distinct molecular identifier. Reads sharing molecular identifiers were discarded rather than binned into consensus sequences. MiTCR, with a Q25 quality threshold and the strictest error-elimination algorithm, was used for CDR3 identification, clonotype clustering and error correction. A nonparametric unseen species model using Euler transformation provided a lower-bound estimate of total TCR beta diversity. TCRdb reprocessed the public reads (quality trimming at Q25 with fastp, clone calling with MiXCR) and kept in-frame beta chains. Entries that share a CDR3 protein sequence are merged under the most common genes and DNA. The V and J calls shown here were made by TCRdb, not taken from the authors' results. Counted in this sample were 600,000 to 650,000 distinct CDR3 sequences; approximately 50% of them appeared once. The ten top clones hold 30% to 45% of the sample.

This clonotype was seen a few times. Its recognized antigen is unknown. No base-level quality is on record; no much larger clone is a single base apart. The sequence was obtained from a man aged 55 to 70 in good health. The specimen was blood.

The bases read TGCGCCAGCAGCCGGTTAGCGGGGGGGCAGTACGAGCAGTACTTC. Its protein product is CASSRLAGGQYEQYF. The rearranged chain carries TRBV4-1 and TRBJ2-7, with TRBD2 matching 11 junction bases. The junction shows trimming of 4 bases on V and 4 bases on J, and the gene matches do not reach 6 bases of it. CDR1 and CDR2, looked up from the germline V gene, are MGHRA and YSYEKL. The CDR3 has 15 amino acids, counting the end cysteine and phenylalanine. Only the CDR3 region is kept as DNA, spanning 45 bases read in frame from base 1.